This T cell receptor beta chain is drawn from a study of control samples from healthy donors and cancer patients (dated by TCRdb to between 2020 and 2021). V is pared back by 8 bases and J by 0 bases, with 8 bases lying between the germline termini. From its cysteine to its phenylalanine, the CDR3 spans 13 amino acids. The kept DNA is CDR3 alone, 39 bases in frame from the first base. As regards this clone: The antigen it binds to is not known. Base qualities are not at hand, and no much larger clone is one base apart.

Libraries were made using the immunoSEQ multiplex PCR assay. In TCRdb, the immuneACCESS table is reduced to in-frame sequences with V and J assigned. These tables do not hold every clone; where another copy was compared, an unresolved V gene accounts for under half, and the others remain unexplained. In this sample the table shows 250,000 to 300,000 clones, roughly 82% of which occur a single time. The ten most abundant clones make up about an eighth of the sample. Input material: PBMCs. This receptor was taken from a woman aged 60 to 75 with lung cancer. This sequence uses TRBV12-3 or TRBV12-4 and TRBJ1-3; the D gene identity is not certain. CDR3 protein: CASGLISGNTIYF. The nucleotide sequence is given as TGTGCCAGCGGACTGATCTCTGGAAACACCATATATTTT.